This T cell receptor (beta chain) was retrieved from a study of T-cell memory formation after mild COVID-19. Regarding the study as a whole: The study found contracting CD4+ clones mainly in CM and EM and contracting CD8+ clones in EMRA.

CDR3 length: 15 amino acids. Trimming removed 11 bases from V and 2 bases from J; junction bases left unmatched: 13. Germline V gene lookup returns CDR1 PRHDT and CDR2 FYEKMQ (reference sequence). This clonotype was counted a few times. Its antigen is not identified. TCR alpha and TCR beta cDNA libraries with sample barcodes and UMIs came from 5'RACE using constant-segment primers. TCRdb analysed the 5' RACE reads with MiXCR anew, one entry per CDR3 protein. The sample contains approximately 350,000 distinct CDR3 sequences, 28% of which appear only once. This TCR derives from an adult woman who had mild COVID-19 (a few samples of this study predate the infection). Cell type and time point are not known. Sequencing was carried out using PBMCs or a T cell subset sorted from them (not recorded which). V is TRBV13 and J is TRBJ2-3; 7 positions agree with TRBD2. CDR3 loop: CAATRAGANTDTQYF. The DNA for the CDR3 is TGTGCCGCAACCCGGGCGGGAGCAAACACAGATACGCAGTATTTT.